This T cell receptor (beta chain) was recovered during a study of T cells expressing NK-cell markers (dated by TCRdb to the early 2020s). Notes on the research overall: TCR beta-chain repertoires were profiled in sorted CD3+CD56+NKG2C+, CD3+CD56+NKG2C- and CD3+CD56-NKG2C+ T-cell subsets from roughly eight donors. Sequencing of the libraries produced 2 x 150 bp reads on Illumina HiSeq 2000/2500, MiSeq or NextSeq. The study sequenced eight donors, all healthy volunteers chosen at random: three men and five women. Among the eight sequenced donors, seven were HCMV-seropositive and one was HCMV-seronegative. The investigation overall reported the following: Those dominant clonotypes were again the most abundant among CD3+CD56-NKG2C+ cells in four donors, at about 28.3-65%. It remained unclear whether the expanded NKG2C-expressing T cell clones were specific for HCMV antigens. In roughly 6 donors, the dominant CD3+CD56+NKG2C+ clonotypes were among the top 10 CD8+ clonotypes and accounted for about 1.0-7.5% of CD8+ T cells.

The CDR3 runs 18 amino acids, cysteine and phenylalanine included. No DNA is given. Taken from the germline V gene, the CDR1 and CDR2 loops are SQVTM and ANQGSEA. Notes on this clonotype: The antigen it recognizes is unknown.

The reads were generated on an Illumina HiSeq 2000. TCR beta cDNA libraries were made by 5'RACE template switching that added a universal primer site and unique molecular identifiers. Synthesis of cDNA was primed from the TCR beta constant segment and was followed by two consecutive PCR amplification steps. The study's own analysis went as follows. MIGEC handled demultiplexing of the reads and grouping by UMI, while MiTCR was used to assemble and quantify clonotypes. Only TCR cDNA sequences supported by at least two reads were kept to exclude erroneous sequences. The tcR package was used for downstream repertoire analysis, with clonotypes matched between fractions based on CDR3 nucleotide sequence plus V segment. VDJmatch was used to annotate antigen specificity against VDJdb, with one amino acid substitution in CDR3 permitted. TCRdb reprocessed the reads, reporting each CDR3 protein sequence once and no DNA. The V and J calls shown here were made by TCRdb, not taken from the authors' results. In this sample's table one finds 150,000 to 180,000 distinct CDR3 sequences. Around a third of the sample lies in the top ten.

To determine HCMV serostatus, a commercial ELISA kit was used to detect HCMV-specific IgG in serum. Ficoll density gradient centrifugation was used to isolate peripheral blood mononuclear cells from blood. Sequenced sample: blood T cells: a sorted CD56 or NKG2C T cell subset, CD4+ or CD8+ T cells, or bulk PBMC T cells (not recorded which). The sequence derives from a woman aged 45-65 years in good health. Donor details come from another sample of the same person, matched by shared clones. The chain is made from TRBV29-1 and TRBJ2-1; TCRdb reports TRBD1, a call that lacks DNA to check it against. The CDR3 protein: CSVEDYGTTVAFYNEQFF.